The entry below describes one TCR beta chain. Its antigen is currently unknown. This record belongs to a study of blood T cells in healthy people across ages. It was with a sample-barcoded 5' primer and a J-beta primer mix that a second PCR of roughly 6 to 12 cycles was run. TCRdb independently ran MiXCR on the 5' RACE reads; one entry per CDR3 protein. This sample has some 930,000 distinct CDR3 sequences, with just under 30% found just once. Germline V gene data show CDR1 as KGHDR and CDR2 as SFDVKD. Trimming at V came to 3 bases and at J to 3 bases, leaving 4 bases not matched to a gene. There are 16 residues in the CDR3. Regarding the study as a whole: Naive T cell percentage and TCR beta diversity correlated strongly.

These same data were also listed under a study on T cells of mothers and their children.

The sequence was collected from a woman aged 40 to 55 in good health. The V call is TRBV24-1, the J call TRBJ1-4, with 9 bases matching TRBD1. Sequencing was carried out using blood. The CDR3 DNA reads TGTGCCACCAGTGATGGAAGACAGGGGGCTAATGAAAAACTGTTTTTT. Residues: CATSDGRQGANEKLFF.